This passage covers 23 T cell receptor beta chains from one sample sequenced in a study of blood T cells in healthy people across ages. A J-beta primer mix and a sample-barcoded 5' primer were used in a second PCR of roughly 7 to 12 cycles. TCRdb reprocessed the 5' RACE reads via MiXCR and lists one record per CDR3 protein. The sample lists some 760,000 distinct CDR3 sequences; 25% were seen once. Separately, the same data were catalogued under a study of T cells of mothers and their children.

Source material: blood. These receptors originate from a boy between 5 and 17 years old in good health.

This clonotype was counted many times. This chain links TRBV7-2 with TRBJ2-3; the match to TRBD2 covers 7 bases. The germline V gene has CDR1 SGHTA and CDR2 FQGNSA. This CDR3 spans 17 amino acids. The V gene end was trimmed by 3 bases and the J gene end by 1 base; junction bases not matched to a gene: 10. The CDR3 is CASSFWGRGSGTDTQYF. The CDR3 DNA reads as TGTGCCAGCAGCTTTTGGGGGAGGGGTTCGGGCACAGATACGCAGTATTTT.

The rearrangement links TRBV7-2 to TRBJ1-1, with D possibly being TRBD1 (5 bases). This CDR3 comprises 15 residues. Germline loops: CDR1 SGHTA, CDR2 FQGNSA. V lost 1 base, J lost 4 bases, and 13 bases lay in between. For the CDR3, the DNA is TGTGCCAGCAGCTTAGATCGCAGGGTTGTCACTGAAGCTTTCTTT. Its translation is CASSLDRRVVTEAFF.

The gene calls are TRBV28 and TRBJ2-3; D is possibly TRBD1 (6 bases). With 2 bases removed from V and 5 bases from J, the gap between germline ends came to 14 bases. Germline lookup yields CDR1 MDHEN and CDR2 SYDVKM. The CDR3 is 15 amino acids. The CDR3 here is CASSLRLSQGDTQYF. In DNA form, the CDR3 reads TGTGCCAGCAGTTTAAGGCTCTCACAGGGAGATACGCAGTATTTT.

V usage is TRBV7-9 and J usage is TRBJ1-2; D unresolved. Germline-derived CDR1 and CDR2 are SEHNR and FQNEAQ (reference sequence). V lost 5 bases, J lost 3 bases, and 16 bases lay in between. CDR3 length equals 15 residues. DNA of the CDR3: TGTGCCAGCAGCGCCGGAAACCTCCTCGACTATGGCTACACCTTC. Its protein product is CASSAGNLLDYGYTF.

The rearrangement links TRBV14 to TRBJ2-1; 14 positions match TRBD2. The V and J ends lost 3 bases and 6 bases, in that order; junction bases with no gene match: 4. Germline CDR1 SGHDN, CDR2 FVKESK. This CDR3 comprises 16 residues. This CDR3 reads CASSHGLAGGTNEQFF. The CDR3 nucleotides read TGTGCCAGCAGCCATGGACTAGCGGGGGGAACCAATGAGCAGTTCTTC.

This clonotype has only a few counts. The chain joins TRBV29-1 to TRBJ2-2; D uncertain. The length of the CDR3 is 14 residues. V was cut by 7 bases and J by 1 base, with 13 bases left in between. CDR1 and CDR2 (germline): SQVTM, ANQGSEA. DNA of the CDR3: TGCAGCGCTCACCGTCCAGGGAACACCGGGGAGCTGTTTTTT. As protein: CSAHRPGNTGELFF.

In this sample, this clonotype turned up many times. The chain is built from TRBV11-2 and TRBJ2-3; no clear D gene. This CDR3 has 16 residues. Trimming cost V 5 bases and J 1 base, with 16 bases left between them. Germline loops: CDR1 SGHAT, CDR2 FQNNGV. DNA of the CDR3: TGTGCCAGCAGCCGCCGGCTCAGCCAACGCACAGATACGCAGTATTTT. It translates to CASSRRLSQRTDTQYF.

This chain links TRBV11-3 with TRBJ2-1, with TRBD2 matching over 7 bases. V was clipped by 3 bases and J by 2 bases; unmatched bases: 7. CDR3 length equals 16 residues. CDR1 is SGHNT, CDR2 YENEEA, per germline. The CDR3 region has the DNA TGTGCCAGCAGCTTGGGCCTAGCGGCTACCTACAATGAGCAGTTCTTC. Protein sequence: CASSLGLAATYNEQFF.

The chain couples TRBV5-1 to TRBJ2-5; tentatively, D is TRBD2 (6 bases). Trimming took off 5 bases at V and 11 bases at J, with 22 bases between the two ends. Germline V gives CDR1 SGHRS, CDR2 YFSETQ. The CDR3 covers 14 residues. The CDR3 spells CASSNGTVLWEQYF. Written as DNA, the CDR3 is TGCGCCAGCAGTAATGGGACTGTCTTGTGGGAGCAGTACTTC.

The rearrangement joins TRBV9 to TRBJ1-3, with D hard to call. Germline lookup yields CDR1 SGDLS and CDR2 YYNGEE. CDR3 length: 15 amino acids. V dropped 0 bases and J dropped 4 bases, with 11 bases sitting between them. The CDR3 DNA is TGTGCCAGCAGCGTAGGAGGTGGCGAGGGAAACACCATATATTTT. This encodes CASSVGGGEGNTIYF.

This rearrangement joins TRBV28 to TRBJ2-1, with D hard to call. The J call is in doubt because the DNA end fits TRBJ2-5 better. The germline CDR1 and CDR2 sequences are MDHEN and SYDVKM. The CDR3 covers 16 residues. CDR3 bases: TGTGCCAGCAGTTTCGGAGTCGTCAGACACCGAGAGACCCAGTACTTC. Residues: CASSFGVVRHRETQYF.

The chain combines TRBV4-2 with TRBJ2-1, with TRBD2 identical over 13 bases. Germline V lookup: CDR1 LGHNA, CDR2 YNFKEQ. With 4 bases clipped from V and 5 bases from J, the junction kept 8 bases outside the gene matches. The CDR3 has 17 amino acids. DNA of the CDR3: TGTGCCAGCAGCCCCCTCGGCGGACTAGCGGGGGACAATGAGCAGTTCTTC. Protein product: CASSPLGGLAGDNEQFF.

This clonotype was found once. The chain links TRBV28 to TRBJ2-7; no firm D call. Trimming cost V 7 bases and J 3 bases, with 7 bases left between them. CDR1 MDHEN and CDR2 SYDVKM come from the germline V gene. The CDR3 runs to 11 residues. This CDR3 is CASKSNYEQYF. The CDR3 region has the DNA TGTGCCAGCAAGAGTAACTACGAGCAGTACTTC.

This clonotype was detected a few times. One end of the junction does not line up with germline, which may come from a read error. This sequence joins TRBV3-1 and TRBJ2-1; D gene uncertain. The J call may be incorrect, as the DNA end agrees better with TRBJ2-5. The CDR3 extends over 15 amino acids. Germline V gene data show CDR1 as LGHDT and CDR2 as YNNKEL (reference sequence). The DNA of the CDR3 is TGTGTCAGCAGCCCCGGTTTGGCCATCCAGAAGACCCAGTACTTC. Translation gives CVSSPGLAIQKTQYF.

The V call is TRBV15, the J call TRBJ2-3, with D hard to call. V was trimmed by 0 bases and J by 1 base, leaving 11 bases between them. The germline V gene encodes CDR1 LNHNV and CDR2 YYDKDF (reference sequence). The CDR3 runs to 16 residues. The CDR3 bases are TGTGCCACCAGCAGAGATCGGGCCCCGGGCACAGATACGCAGTATTTT. Amino acids: CATSRDRAPGTDTQYF.

This clonotype has a handful of counts. V and J are TRBV15 and TRBJ2-7; TRBD1 aligns across 7 bases. CDR1 LNHNV and CDR2 YYDKDF come from the germline V gene (reference sequence). V lost 4 bases to trimming and J lost 0 bases; unmatched junction nucleotides: 6. This CDR3 comprises 15 residues. Here the CDR3 DNA reads TGTGCCACCAGCAAGATTTCAGGGGGCTCCTACGAGCAGTACTTC. Residues: CATSKISGGSYEQYF.

This clonotype has just a few counts. This sequence joins TRBV28 and TRBJ2-3; D is perhaps TRBD2 (5 bases). Per germline, CDR1 MDHEN and CDR2 SYDVKM. Between the trimmed V and J ends, which lost 0 bases and 1 base, there was a span of 14 bases. The CDR3 runs 17 residues. The CDR3 reads CASSLWTERSGTDTQYF. The CDR3, as DNA: TGTGCCAGCAGTTTATGGACCGAGCGGTCCGGCACAGATACGCAGTATTTT.

This sequence joins TRBV9 and TRBJ2-3, with D possibly TRBD1 on 7 matching bases. Germline CDR1 and CDR2: SGDLS and YYNGEE. The CDR3 covers 17 residues. With 4 bases removed from V and 0 bases from J, the gap between germline ends came to 18 bases. The CDR3 DNA sequence: TGTGCCAGCAGCCCCCCCCAGGGGGGACGAAGCACAGATACGCAGTATTTT. This encodes CASSPPQGGRSTDTQYF.

Only a few counts were recorded for this clonotype. The chain joins TRBV12-3 or TRBV12-4 to TRBJ1-2, with D possibly TRBD1 on 5 matching bases. This CDR3 comprises 14 residues. Trimming stripped 2 bases from V and 10 bases from J, with 17 bases between. CDR3 protein: CASSLRGAGTAYTF. In DNA, the CDR3 is TGTGCCAGCAGTTTAAGGGGAGCAGGAACAGCCTACACCTTC.

This clonotype was picked up a small number of times. This chain connects TRBV4-1 to TRBJ2-3; D is perhaps TRBD2 (5 bases). V was clipped by 4 bases and J by 2 bases, with 16 bases between them. Germline CDR1 is MGHRA and CDR2 is YSYEKL. The length of the CDR3 is 16 residues. CDR3 loop: CASSPQPGVTTDTQYF. The CDR3 DNA is TGCGCCAGCAGCCCGCAGCCCGGGGTTACCACAGATACGCAGTATTTT.

The chain employs TRBV20-1 and TRBJ1-5; 8 nucleotides align to TRBD1. CDR1 DFQATT and CDR2 SNEGSKA come from the germline V gene (reference sequence). The ends lost 5 bases at V and 2 bases at J; junction bases unmatched: 8. CDR3 size: 15 residues. CDR3 region: CSALGQGSGNQPQHF. The CDR3 DNA reads TGCAGTGCTCTAGGACAGGGATCGGGCAATCAGCCCCAGCATTTT.

The genes are TRBV7-2 and TRBJ1-4; 7 nucleotides agree with TRBD1. CDR3 length: 14 amino acids. The V gene end was trimmed by 5 bases and the J gene end by 7 bases; junction bases not matched to a gene: 7. The germline gives CDR1 SGHTA, CDR2 FQGNSA. The CDR3 reads CASSQTGVGEKLFF. The CDR3 coding sequence is TGTGCCAGCAGCCAAACAGGGGTCGGTGAAAAACTGTTTTTT.

The chain uses TRBV5-1 and TRBJ2-3; possible D gene TRBD2, 5 bases. CDR1 SGHRS and CDR2 YFSETQ come from the germline V gene. CDR3 length: 16 residues. V was clipped by 3 bases and J by 0 bases, with 14 bases between them. The CDR3 loop reads CASSWQRRTSTDTQYF. CDR3 in DNA: TGCGCCAGCAGCTGGCAGCGGCGGACTAGCACAGATACGCAGTATTTT.